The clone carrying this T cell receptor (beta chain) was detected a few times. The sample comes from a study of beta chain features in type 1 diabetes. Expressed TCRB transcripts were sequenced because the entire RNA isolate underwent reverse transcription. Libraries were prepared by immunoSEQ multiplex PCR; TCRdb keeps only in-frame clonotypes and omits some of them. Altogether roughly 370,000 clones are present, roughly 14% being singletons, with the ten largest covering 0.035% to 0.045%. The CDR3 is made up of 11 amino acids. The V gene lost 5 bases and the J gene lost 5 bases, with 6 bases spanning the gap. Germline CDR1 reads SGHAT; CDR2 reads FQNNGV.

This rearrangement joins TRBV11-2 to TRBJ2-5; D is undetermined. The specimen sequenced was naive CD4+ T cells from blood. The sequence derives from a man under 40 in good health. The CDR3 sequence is CASSPRETQYF. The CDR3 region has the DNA TGTGCCAGCAGCCCTCGGGAGACCCAGTACTTC.